One sample yielded the 14 T cell receptor beta chains listed below, sequenced in a study of CD8 T cells in Susac syndrome. With random hexamers, about 0.5 to 1 ug RNA was reverse transcribed. TCRdb reprocessed the immunoSEQ multiplex PCR reads via MiXCR and lists one record per CDR3 protein. The repertoire holds 250,000 to 300,000 distinct CDR3 sequences, with almost 85% as singletons. The sequenced sample was CD8+ T cells from PBMCs. Source of these receptors: a human donor with multiple sclerosis.

The chain carries TRBV4-3 and TRBJ2-2; D ambiguous. Germline V gene lookup returns CDR1 LGHNA and CDR2 YSLEER. V was trimmed by 4 bases and J by 2 bases, leaving 11 bases between them. This CDR3 is built from 15 residues. For the CDR3, the DNA is TGCGCCAGCAGCCCGCAACAGCCAAACACCGGGGAGCTGTTTTTT. Its protein product is CASSPQQPNTGELFF.

The V and J genes are TRBV4-1 and TRBJ2-7; maybe TRBD1 (5 bases). Trimming took 3 bases from V and 1 from J, leaving 16 bases between them. The CDR3 loop spans 16 amino acids. CDR1 and CDR2 from the germline V gene are MGHRA and YSYEKL. CDR3 DNA: TGCGCCAGCAGCCAGGGAATTACAGGTTTATCCTACGAGCAGTACTTC. Its translation is CASSQGITGLSYEQYF.

V usage is TRBV14 and J usage is TRBJ1-1; D might be TRBD1 (5 bases). Germline V CDR1 and CDR2: SGHDN, FVKESK. The CDR3 loop spans 14 amino acids. Trimming shortened V by 0 bases and J by 4 bases, and 9 bases separated the two germline ends. The CDR3 region is CASSQDAGGTEAFF. The DNA of the CDR3 is TGTGCCAGCAGCCAAGACGCGGGGGGCACTGAAGCTTTCTTT.

This chain connects TRBV30 to TRBJ1-4; 10 positions match TRBD1. This CDR3 is built from 14 residues. Looked up from germline, CDR1 is GTSNPN and CDR2 is SVGIG (reference sequence). Trimming cost V 3 bases and J 6 bases; bases outside gene matches: 4. CDR3 region: CAWSSGQGDEKLFF. For the CDR3, the DNA is TGTGCCTGGAGCTCAGGACAGGGGGATGAAAAACTGTTTTTT.

The chain uses TRBV28 and TRBJ1-1; the D gene is possibly TRBD1 (5 bases). The germline CDR1 and CDR2 sequences are MDHEN and SYDVKM. The V end lost 8 bases, the J end lost 3 bases, and 22 bases lay between the germline ends. The CDR3 length is 16 residues. As DNA, the CDR3 is TGTGCCAGCCGACAGTTTAGATTAGGCGGGGACACTGAAGCTTTCTTT. It yields the protein CASRQFRLGGDTEAFF.

This sequence joins TRBV6-2 or TRBV6-3 and TRBJ2-7; 7 bases agree with TRBD1. The CDR3 is 16 residues long. Unmatched junction bases numbered 9, after V lost 2 bases and J lost 2 bases. In germline, CDR1 is MNHEY, CDR2 SVGEGT. In DNA, the CDR3 is TGTGCCAGCAGTTACGAACCGGGACAGACAGCCTACGAGCAGTACTTC. As protein: CASSYEPGQTAYEQYF.

On this clonotype itself: The junction departs from the called germline gene at one end, perhaps through a read error. V is TRBV25-1 and J is TRBJ2-7, with D uncertain. Germline V lookup: CDR1 MGHDK, CDR2 SYGVNS. This CDR3 spans 12 amino acids. The CDR3 loop reads CASSKSSGDLTF. The CDR3 nucleotides are TGTGCCAGCAGTAAAAGCTCAGGAGACCTAACCTTC.

The chain employs TRBV7-9 and TRBJ2-1, with TRBD2 as a possible D gene (5 bases). The V and J ends lost 2 bases and 3 bases respectively, with 11 bases between them. Germline lookup yields CDR1 SEHNR and CDR2 FQNEAQ (reference sequence). The CDR3 loop spans 15 amino acids. The CDR3 DNA is TGTGCCAGCAGCTTACGTTCCGGGGTCTACAATGAGCAGTTCTTC. This translates into CASSLRSGVYNEQFF.

This sequence joins TRBV3-1 and TRBJ2-1; D remains unclear. The V gene lost 7 bases and the J gene lost 4 bases, with 8 bases spanning the gap. The CDR3 runs to 12 residues. Germline V gene sequence: CDR1 LGHDT, CDR2 YNNKEL (reference sequence). The CDR3 DNA reads TGTGCCAGCAAAAGCTATTACAATGAGCAGTTCTTC. This translates into CASKSYYNEQFF.

This clonotype was counted a few times. The junction departs from the called germline gene at one end, perhaps through a read error. This chain uses TRBV6-5 with TRBJ2-7; 10 bases agree with TRBD1. Germline V gene sequence: CDR1 MNHEY, CDR2 SVGAGI. This CDR3 region has 17 residues. CDR3 bases: TGTGCCAGTAGTTTAAGACAGGGGGCCTCCTTCTCCTACGAGCAGTACTTC. Translating gives CASSLRQGASFSYEQYF.

Written as DNA, the CDR3 is TGTGCCACCAGCAGGAAGGCCTCCTACGAGCAGTACTTC. Protein: CATSRKASYEQYF. This rearrangement joins TRBV15 to TRBJ2-7; no definite D call. The V gene's germline CDR1 is LNHNV and CDR2 YYDKDF (reference sequence). The CDR3 spans 13 residues. The germline V and J ends were trimmed by 3 bases and 0 bases, with 6 bases remaining between them.

The chain uses TRBV5-4 and TRBJ2-2; 7 bases map to TRBD1. The ends lost 4 bases at V and 8 bases at J; junction bases unmatched: 11. Germline V gene lookup returns CDR1 SGHNT and CDR2 YYREEE (reference sequence). CDR3 length equals 15 residues. In DNA form, the CDR3 reads TGTGCCAGCAGCGTGGCCTTGACAGGGTCGGGGGAGCTGTTTTTT. It encodes CASSVALTGSGELFF.

The CDR3 sequence: CASSSMPRLAGLYNEQFF. In DNA form, the CDR3 reads TGTGCCAGCAGTTCCATGCCCAGACTAGCGGGTCTATACAATGAGCAGTTCTTC. The genes are TRBV27 and TRBJ2-1, with 10 bases that match TRBD2. Trimming cost V 4 bases and J 4 bases; bases outside gene matches: 13. The CDR3 totals 18 residues. The germline V gene has CDR1 MNHEY and CDR2 SMNVEV (reference sequence).

V usage is TRBV6-2 or TRBV6-3 and J usage is TRBJ2-7; weak D call: TRBD2 (6 bases). The CDR3 runs to 14 residues. Germline CDR1 is MNHEY and CDR2 is SVGEGT. Trimming shortened V by 8 bases and J by 7 bases, and 21 bases separated the two germline ends. The CDR3 region has the DNA TGTGCCAGCGACCGCACACCCTCGGCGGGGGAGCAGTACTTC. Translation gives CASDRTPSAGEQYF.